One and the same sample provided the 32 T cell receptor beta chains below, sequenced in a study of blood T cell repertoires in COVID-19. The table came from immunoSEQ multiplex PCR; TCRdb's copy has only in-frame clones and leaves some out. In the table there are 360,000 or so clones, roughly 86% of which are singletons. The sequenced sample was PBMCs or T cells enriched from blood (not recorded which). The origin of the receptors is a young woman who had been exposed to COVID-19.

V is TRBV2 and J is TRBJ1-3; a weak D match, TRBD1 (5 bases). The CDR3 is made up of 14 amino acids. The germline gives CDR1 SNHLY, CDR2 FYNNEI. Trimming cost V 6 bases and J 7 bases, with 16 bases left between them. The CDR3 DNA sequence: TGTGCCAGCAGGGGGATCGGAGGGGCCAACACCATATATTTT. Protein sequence: CASRGIGGANTIYF.

This clone showed up just once. CDR3 residues: CASSLGVPQETQYF. In nucleotides, the CDR3 is TGTGCCAGCAGCTTAGGAGTCCCACAAGAGACCCAGTACTTC. The chain joins TRBV7-2 to TRBJ2-5; the D is unclear. Trimming left V 1 base short and J 2 bases short, with 8 bases between. The germline gives CDR1 SGHTA, CDR2 FQGNSA. The length of the CDR3 is 14 residues.

The gene calls are TRBV19 and TRBJ2-3; a possible D gene is TRBD2 (5 bases). Trimming removed 7 bases from V and 6 bases from J, with 17 bases in between. Germline V lookup: CDR1 LNHDA, CDR2 SQIVND (reference sequence). This CDR3 has 14 amino acids. The CDR3 DNA reads as TGTGCCAGTACCATGGGAGCTCCGGGTGATACGCAGTATTTT. It translates to CASTMGAPGDTQYF.

This chain joins TRBV25-1 and TRBJ2-1, with D possibly matching TRBD1 (6 bases). This CDR3 comprises 15 residues. V was clipped by 2 bases and J by 9 bases, with 17 bases between them. From germline, CDR1 is MGHDK and CDR2 SYGVNS. The chain's CDR3 is CASSESAGAVGEQFF. The DNA for the CDR3 is TGTGCCAGCAGTGAAAGCGCAGGGGCTGTGGGTGAGCAGTTCTTC.

J is TRBJ1-5 and V is TRBV15; 7 positions agree with TRBD1. The CDR3 sequence is 16 residues long. Germline V CDR1 and CDR2: LNHNV, YYDKDF (reference sequence). Trimming removed 8 bases from V and 5 bases from J; junction bases left unmatched: 15. The CDR3 bases are TGTGCCACCGGAAAACAAGGGGGCAGGGAGGATCAGCCCCAGCATTTT. It encodes CATGKQGGREDQPQHF.

The chain carries TRBV27 and TRBJ2-2; D is undetermined. The V end lost 6 bases, the J end lost 2 bases, and 4 bases lay between the germline ends. The germline CDR1 and CDR2 sequences are MNHEY and SMNVEV (reference sequence). CDR3 size: 12 residues. The CDR3 is CASSHNTGELFF. Written as DNA, the CDR3 is TGTGCCAGCAGCCATAACACCGGGGAGCTGTTTTTT.

The V gene is TRBV7-3, the J gene TRBJ1-2, with TRBD1 as a possible D gene (6 bases). Germline CDR1 is SGHTA and CDR2 is FQGTGA. The CDR3 totals 12 residues. V was cut by 8 bases and J by 5 bases, with 12 bases left in between. CDR3 coding DNA: TGTGCCAGCGGGGTGGACAGATATGGCTACACCTTC. Translation gives CASGVDRYGYTF.

The V gene is TRBV12-3 or TRBV12-4, the J gene TRBJ1-1, with D perhaps TRBD1 (5 bases). CDR3 length: 11 amino acids. V was shortened by 5 bases and J by 10 bases, with 11 bases between the two germline ends. In DNA, the CDR3 is TGTGCCAGCAGTGGGGCGCTGGGAGCTTTCTTT. It is translated as CASSGALGAFF.

The chain recombines TRBV3-1 (or the pseudogene TRBV3-2) with TRBJ1-1; D is unresolved. The length of the CDR3 is 13 residues. The germline V gene encodes CDR1 LGHDT and CDR2 YNNKEL (reference sequence). Trimming stripped 1 base from V and 3 bases from J, with 6 bases between. CDR3 sequence: CASSQAGYTEAFF. The CDR3 coding sequence is TGTGCCAGCAGCCAAGCAGGTTACACTGAAGCTTTCTTT.

The V call is TRBV10-2, the J call TRBJ2-1; 7 bases map to TRBD1. CDR3 size: 15 residues. Germline V CDR1 and CDR2: WSHSY, SAAADI. Trimming cost V 3 bases and J 7 bases; bases outside gene matches: 9. The CDR3 sequence is CASSEVKGARNEQFF. DNA of the CDR3: TGCGCCAGCAGTGAAGTTAAGGGGGCCCGAAATGAGCAGTTCTTC.

Details on this clone: It is unclear where the CDR3 begins or ends on the DNA, so no DNA is shown, and the CDR3 is as TCRdb lists it. CDR3 loop: CASSDFRGGGTDTQYF. The chain employs TRBV2 and TRBJ2-3; the table's D call, TRBD2, has no DNA check behind it. Germline V gene data show CDR1 as SNHLY and CDR2 as FYNNEI. Ends included, the CDR3 has 16 residues.

The chain joins TRBV19 to TRBJ2-6; TRBD1 agrees at 7 bases. The CDR3 is 18 amino acids. Per the germline V gene, CDR1 is LNHDA and CDR2 is SQIVND (reference sequence). Germline trimming cut 6 bases from V and 0 bases from J; bases unmatched to any gene: 11. Here the CDR3 reads CASRSTPGQTSGANVLTF. Here the CDR3 DNA reads TGTGCCAGTAGATCGACTCCGGGACAGACCTCTGGGGCCAACGTCCTGACTTTC.

The chain is built from TRBV18 and TRBJ1-5; 7 bases line up with TRBD1. CDR1 and CDR2 from the germline V gene are KGHSH and LQKENI. V was clipped by 5 bases and J by 4 bases; unmatched bases: 11. The length of the CDR3 is 16 residues. CDR3 loop: CASSTRPRQGNQPQHF. The DNA of the CDR3 is TGTGCCAGCTCAACACGCCCGAGACAGGGAAATCAGCCCCAGCATTTT.

This chain uses TRBV9 with TRBJ1-4, with 11 positions matching TRBD1. Germline trimming cut 0 bases from V and 7 bases from J; bases unmatched to any gene: 2. The CDR3 is made up of 15 amino acids. The germline gives CDR1 SGDLS, CDR2 YYNGEE. Written as DNA, the CDR3 is TGTGCCAGCAGCGTAGGGACAGGGGGCATTGAAAAACTGTTTTTT. It translates to CASSVGTGGIEKLFF.

The genes are TRBV14 and TRBJ1-6; D ambiguous. Germline values: CDR1 SGHDN, CDR2 FVKESK. The CDR3 length is 15 residues. V shed 2 bases and J shed 7 bases, with 12 bases lying between them. The CDR3 loop is CASSQLTGENSPLHF. Written as DNA, the CDR3 is TGTGCCAGCAGCCAACTCACCGGGGAAAATTCACCCCTCCACTTT.

This chain joins TRBV7-2 and TRBJ1-4, with 9 nucleotides matching TRBD1. V was pared by 3 bases and J by 3 bases, with 5 bases of the junction left unmatched. This CDR3 is built from 16 residues. Germline CDR1 and CDR2: SGHTA and FQGNSA. CDR3 nucleotide sequence: TGTGCCAGCAGCTTCGACAGGGGGGTGGCTAATGAAAAACTGTTTTTT. Translated, it gives CASSFDRGVANEKLFF.

This clone appeared a single time. This chain uses TRBV14 with TRBJ2-1; 8 positions agree with TRBD2. The germline V gene encodes CDR1 SGHDN and CDR2 FVKESK. CDR3 length: 16 amino acids. Trimming took 1 base from V and 8 from J; bases not matched to a gene: 10. In DNA form, the CDR3 reads TGTGCCAGCAGCCAAGTCCACGGGAGGGCCACTCATGAGCAGTTCTTC. Translation: CASSQVHGRATHEQFF.

CDR3 loop: CAWSRGEGHSPLHF. As DNA, the CDR3 is TGTGCCTGGAGCCGTGGGGAGGGCCATTCACCCCTCCACTTT. This rearrangement joins TRBV30 to TRBJ1-6; D is uncertain. Trimming took off 3 bases at V and 8 bases at J, with 14 bases between the two ends. CDR1 is GTSNPN and CDR2 is SVGIG in the germline V gene (reference sequence). CDR3 length equals 14 residues.

The rearrangement links TRBV10-3 to TRBJ2-3, with 8 bases identical to TRBD2. CDR1 is ENHRY, CDR2 SYGVKD, per germline. V lost 4 bases, J lost 5 bases, and 11 bases stayed unmatched. The CDR3 has 16 residues. CDR3 protein: CAISVSSGRGGDTQYF. CDR3 DNA sequence: TGTGCCATCAGTGTTTCCAGCGGGAGAGGTGGAGATACGCAGTATTTT.

This chain links TRBV28 with TRBJ2-1; 13 bases are shared with TRBD2. CDR3 length equals 14 residues. V trimming: 6 bases; J trimming: 8 bases; junction bases outside the gene matches: 4. Germline V gene sequence: CDR1 MDHEN, CDR2 SYDVKM. CDR3 sequence (DNA): TGTGCCAGCAGCCCGGGACTAGCGGGATATGAGCAGTTCTTC. Translated: CASSPGLAGYEQFF.

The chain uses TRBV5-1 and TRBJ2-3; 12 bases are shared with TRBD2. Germline V gives CDR1 SGHRS, CDR2 YFSETQ. J was trimmed by 2 bases and V by 4 bases; bases with no gene match: 5. This CDR3 contains 16 residues. The CDR3 reads CASSPLAGGPTDTQYF. CDR3 DNA sequence: TGCGCCAGCAGCCCCCTAGCGGGAGGGCCCACAGATACGCAGTATTTT.

V is TRBV9 and J is TRBJ1-1, with D unresolved. The germline V gene encodes CDR1 SGDLS and CDR2 YYNGEE. The CDR3 extends over 15 amino acids. V lost 2 bases and J 0 bases, leaving 11 bases between the germline ends. The DNA of the CDR3 is TGTGCCAGCAGCGTCAGGTGGCAGATGAACACTGAAGCTTTCTTT. Residues: CASSVRWQMNTEAFF.

This clone came up a few times. The V and J genes are TRBV11-2 and TRBJ2-1; 13 nucleotides agree with TRBD2. Germline V gene sequence: CDR1 SGHAT, CDR2 FQNNGV. V trimming: 5 bases; J trimming: 3 bases; junction bases outside the gene matches: 10. The CDR3 consists of 18 residues. The CDR3 loop reads CASSLGLAGRGDYNEQFF. Written as DNA, the CDR3 is TGTGCCAGCAGCCTGGGACTAGCGGGGCGGGGGGACTACAATGAGCAGTTCTTC.

The chain links TRBV5-1 to TRBJ1-6, with 7 bases that match TRBD1. Looked up from germline, CDR1 is SGHRS and CDR2 is YFSETQ. Germline trimming cut 6 bases from V and 8 bases from J; bases unmatched to any gene: 11. The CDR3 is 15 amino acids. The CDR3 nucleotides read TGCGCCAGCACCCCGCTCGGGACAGAAGATTCACCCCTCCACTTT. This translates into CASTPLGTEDSPLHF.

The rearrangement joins TRBV4-2 to TRBJ2-6; D call uncertain. There are 14 residues in the CDR3. The V gene's germline CDR1 is LGHNA and CDR2 YNFKEQ. Trimming left V 0 bases short and J 5 bases short, with 5 bases between. CDR3 amino acids: CASSQDARANVLTF. The CDR3 nucleotides read TGTGCCAGCAGCCAAGATGCGCGGGCCAACGTCCTGACTTTC.

The rearrangement joins TRBV9 to TRBJ1-5; D is undetermined. Trimming pared 0 bases from V and 0 bases from J, leaving 10 bases between. The germline CDR1 and CDR2 sequences are SGDLS and YYNGEE. CDR3 length: 16 residues. The CDR3 sequence: CASSVGADYSNQPQHF. The DNA for the CDR3 is TGTGCCAGCAGCGTAGGGGCGGACTATAGCAATCAGCCCCAGCATTTT.

The count of this clone is one. The chain is built from TRBV28 and TRBJ1-2; 11 bases agree with TRBD1. CDR3 length: 19 residues. Trimming removed 2 bases from V and 3 bases from J; junction bases left unmatched: 14. The germline V gene has CDR1 MDHEN and CDR2 SYDVKM. In DNA, the CDR3 is TGTGCCAGCAGTTTAACTGGGGGGACAGGGGGAAGTGAGGACTATGGCTACACCTTC. This translates into CASSLTGGTGGSEDYGYTF.

The gene calls are TRBV5-1 and TRBJ1-6, with TRBD1 matching over 7 bases. Germline values: CDR1 SGHRS, CDR2 YFSETQ. V shed 1 base and J 3 bases; nucleotides not matched to a gene: 1. The CDR3 is made up of 15 amino acids. CDR3 residues: CASSLNRGYNSPLHF. The DNA of the CDR3 is TGCGCCAGCAGCTTGAACAGGGGCTATAATTCACCCCTCCACTTT.

A few counts support this clone. DNA of the CDR3: TGCGCCAGCAGCATCCCCGGTCAGCCCCAGCATTTT. Residues: CASSIPGQPQHF. V and J are TRBV10-2 and TRBJ1-5, with D hard to call. CDR3 length: 12 amino acids. Germline lookup yields CDR1 WSHSY and CDR2 SAAADI. Trimming took 6 bases from V and 6 from J, leaving 9 bases between them.

This clone was seen a handful of times. The V call is TRBV6-5, the J call TRBJ2-7; D possibly corresponds to TRBD1 (6 bases). The V gene's germline CDR1 is MNHEY and CDR2 SVGAGI. The CDR3 has 13 residues. The V end lost 7 bases, the J end lost 7 bases, and 17 bases lay between the germline ends. The DNA of the CDR3 is TGTGCCAGCAAATTACAGGGAAAAAGGGAGCAGTACTTC. The encoded protein is CASKLQGKREQYF.

This clone was seen just once. A read error may produce the germline difference seen at one junction end. The chain uses TRBV7-7 and TRBJ2-1, with a weak D call TRBD1 (5 bases). The CDR3 runs 17 residues. Germline V CDR1 and CDR2: SSHAT, FNYEAQ (reference sequence). CDR3 sequence reads: CASSLMWGTSNPNEQFF. The DNA for the CDR3 is TGTGCTAGCAGCTTAATGTGGGGCACTTCCAATCCCAATGAGCAGTTCTTC.

This clone has just one count. This rearrangement joins TRBV11-2 to TRBJ1-1; 8 bases agree with TRBD1. There are 15 residues in the CDR3. Germline CDR1 SGHAT, CDR2 FQNNGV. The J segment lost 7 bases and the V segment lost 0 bases, leaving 7 bases of the junction unmatched. The CDR3 nucleotides are TGTGCCAGCAGCTTAGATCCCAGGGGGCTCGGTGAAGCTTTCTTT. Translated: CASSLDPRGLGEAFF.